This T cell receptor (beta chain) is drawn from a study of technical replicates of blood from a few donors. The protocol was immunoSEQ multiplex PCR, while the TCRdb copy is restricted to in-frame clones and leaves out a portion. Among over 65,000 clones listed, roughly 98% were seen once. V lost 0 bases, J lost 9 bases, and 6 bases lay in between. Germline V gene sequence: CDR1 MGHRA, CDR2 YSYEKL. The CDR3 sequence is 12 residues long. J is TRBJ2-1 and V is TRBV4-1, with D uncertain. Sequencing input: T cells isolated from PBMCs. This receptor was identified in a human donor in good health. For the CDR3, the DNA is TGCGCCAGCAGCCAAGATTCGGTTGAGCAGTTCTTC. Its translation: CASSQDSVEQFF.